The clone carrying this TCR beta chain came up once. What it recognizes is unknown. The record originates from a study of cytomegalovirus exposure and HLA in healthy donors. The PCR used 60 Vbeta and 13 Jbeta primers. Data came from immunoSEQ multiplex PCR; TCRdb stores just in-frame clones and leaves some out. This sample has roughly 100,000 clones; about 12% occur once, and the top ten carry approximately 15%. V shed 4 bases and J shed 4 bases, with 13 bases lying between them. Germline CDR1 is MNHNS and CDR2 is SASEGT. The CDR3 is made up of 14 amino acids. Study-wide results and limits: A later analysis by the authors found several of the most significant clusters apparently linked to common viral pathogens. The authors enumerated 150 to 200 TCR beta chains as linked to cytomegalovirus. Clonal expansion was found to be greater in HLA-associated TCR beta chains than in equally common others in a later analysis.

The material sequenced was PBMCs. The chain has TRBV6-1 and TRBJ2-5; no clear D gene. The clonotype was recovered from a man aged 35 to 55 in good health and CMV-seropositive. The CDR3 spells CASSANLIGETQYF. Here the CDR3 DNA reads TGTGCCAGCAGTGCCAACTTAATCGGAGAGACCCAGTACTTC.